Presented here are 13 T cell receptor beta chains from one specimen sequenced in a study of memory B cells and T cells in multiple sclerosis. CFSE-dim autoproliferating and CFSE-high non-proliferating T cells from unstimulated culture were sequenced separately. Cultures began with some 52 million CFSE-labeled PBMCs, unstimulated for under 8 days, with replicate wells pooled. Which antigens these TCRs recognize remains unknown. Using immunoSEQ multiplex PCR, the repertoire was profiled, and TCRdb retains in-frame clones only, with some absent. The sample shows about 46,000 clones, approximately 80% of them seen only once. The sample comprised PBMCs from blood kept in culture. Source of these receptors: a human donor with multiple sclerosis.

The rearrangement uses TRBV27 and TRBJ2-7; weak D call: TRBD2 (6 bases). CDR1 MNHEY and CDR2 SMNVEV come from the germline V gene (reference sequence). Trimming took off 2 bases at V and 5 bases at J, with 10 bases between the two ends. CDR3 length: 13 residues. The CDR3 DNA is TGTGCCAGCAGTTTAGGAGGAGGGAACGAGCAGTACTTC. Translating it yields CASSLGGGNEQYF.

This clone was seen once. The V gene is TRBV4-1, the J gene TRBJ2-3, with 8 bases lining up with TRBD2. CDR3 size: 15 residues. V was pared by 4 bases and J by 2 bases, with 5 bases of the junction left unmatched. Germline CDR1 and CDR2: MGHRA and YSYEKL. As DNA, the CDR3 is TGCGCCAGCAGCCGATCCGGGGGGGCCACAGATACGCAGTATTTT. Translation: CASSRSGGATDTQYF.

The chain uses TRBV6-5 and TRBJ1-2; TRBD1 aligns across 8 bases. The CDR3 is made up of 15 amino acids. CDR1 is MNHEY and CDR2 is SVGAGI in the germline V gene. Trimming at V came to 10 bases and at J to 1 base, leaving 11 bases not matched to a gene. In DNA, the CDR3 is TGTGCCACCTCCGACAGGGGCACTTTTAACTATGGCTACACCTTC. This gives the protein CATSDRGTFNYGYTF.

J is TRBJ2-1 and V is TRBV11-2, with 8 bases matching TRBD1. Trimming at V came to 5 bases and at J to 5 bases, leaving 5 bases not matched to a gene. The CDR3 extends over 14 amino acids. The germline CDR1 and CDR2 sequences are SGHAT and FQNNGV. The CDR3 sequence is CASSGQGANNEQFF. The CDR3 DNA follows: TGTGCCAGCAGCGGGCAGGGGGCCAACAATGAGCAGTTCTTC.

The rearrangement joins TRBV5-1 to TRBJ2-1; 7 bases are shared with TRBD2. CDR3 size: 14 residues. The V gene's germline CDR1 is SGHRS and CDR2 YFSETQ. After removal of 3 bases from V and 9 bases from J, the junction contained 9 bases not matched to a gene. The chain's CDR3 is CASSSFAGEGEQFF. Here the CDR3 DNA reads TGCGCCAGCAGCTCTTTTGCGGGGGAGGGTGAGCAGTTCTTC.

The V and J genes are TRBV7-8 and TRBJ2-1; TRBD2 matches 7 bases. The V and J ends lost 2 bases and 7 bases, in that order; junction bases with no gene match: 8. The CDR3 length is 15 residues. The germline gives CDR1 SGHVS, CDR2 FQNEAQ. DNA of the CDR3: TGTGCCAGCAGCTTAAGGCTCGGGGGGTGGAATGAGCAGTTCTTC. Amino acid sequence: CASSLRLGGWNEQFF.

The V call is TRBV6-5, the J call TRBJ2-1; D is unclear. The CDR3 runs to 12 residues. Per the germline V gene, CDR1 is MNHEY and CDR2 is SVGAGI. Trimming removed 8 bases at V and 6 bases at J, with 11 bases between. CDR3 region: CASPDCPNEQFF. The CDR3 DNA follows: TGTGCCAGCCCCGACTGTCCCAATGAGCAGTTCTTC.

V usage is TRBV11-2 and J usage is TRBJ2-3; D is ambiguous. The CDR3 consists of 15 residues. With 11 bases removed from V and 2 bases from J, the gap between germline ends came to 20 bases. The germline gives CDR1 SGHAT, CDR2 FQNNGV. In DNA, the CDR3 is TGTGCCTGCTCCCCCGCCCTTTTATTCACAGATACGCAGTATTTT. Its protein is CACSPALLFTDTQYF.

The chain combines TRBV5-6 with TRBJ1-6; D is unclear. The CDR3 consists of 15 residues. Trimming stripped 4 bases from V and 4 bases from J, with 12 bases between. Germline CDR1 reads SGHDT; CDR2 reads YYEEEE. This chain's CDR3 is CASSPGGRYNSPLHF. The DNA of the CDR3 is TGTGCCAGCAGCCCTGGCGGCCGGTATAATTCACCCCTCCACTTT.

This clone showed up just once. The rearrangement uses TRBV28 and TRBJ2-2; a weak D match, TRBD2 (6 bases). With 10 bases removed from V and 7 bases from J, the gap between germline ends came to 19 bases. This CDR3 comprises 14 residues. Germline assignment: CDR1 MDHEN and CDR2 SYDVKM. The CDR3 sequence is CATARGWRDGELFF. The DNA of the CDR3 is TGTGCCACCGCGCGAGGGTGGAGGGACGGGGAGCTGTTTTTT.

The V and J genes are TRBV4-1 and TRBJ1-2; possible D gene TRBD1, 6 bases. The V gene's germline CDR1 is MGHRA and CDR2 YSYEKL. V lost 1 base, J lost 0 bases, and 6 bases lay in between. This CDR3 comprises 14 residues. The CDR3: CASSQGTANYGYTF. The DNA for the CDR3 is TGCGCCAGCAGCCAAGGGACAGCTAACTATGGCTACACCTTC.

CDR3 loop: CASSFLWAVPEETQYF. The CDR3 DNA reads TGTGCCAGCAGCTTCCTCTGGGCCGTTCCCGAAGAGACCCAGTACTTC. The chain uses TRBV11-2 and TRBJ2-5, with no clear D. CDR1 is SGHAT, CDR2 FQNNGV, per germline. The germline V and J ends were trimmed by 3 bases and 3 bases, with 17 bases remaining between them. The CDR3 runs to 16 residues.

The CDR3 DNA reads as TGTGCCAGCAGCTTAGTTGTGGGACAGGGGTACAATGAGCAGTTCTTC. Encoded protein: CASSLVVGQGYNEQFF. The chain is built from TRBV7-2 and TRBJ2-1; TRBD1 aligns across 10 bases. This CDR3 has 16 residues. J gave up 4 bases and V 1 base, and 4 bases lay outside the gene matches. CDR1 and CDR2 (germline): SGHTA, FQGNSA.